One and the same sample provided the 29 T cell receptor beta chains below, sequenced in a study of CD8 T cells in Susac syndrome. Random hexamers were used to reverse transcribe the RNA input (about 0.5 to 1 ug). TCRdb independently ran MiXCR on the immunoSEQ multiplex PCR reads; one entry per CDR3 protein. The sample records roughly 200,000 distinct CDR3 sequences, around 95% being singletons. Sample: CD4+ T cells from PBMCs. The origin of the receptors is a human donor with multiple sclerosis.

This clonotype has just one count. The chain uses TRBV7-6 and TRBJ1-5; D not resolved. V was shortened by 5 bases and J by 6 bases, with 17 bases between the two germline ends. Germline V gene data show CDR1 as SGHVS and CDR2 as FNYEAQ. The CDR3 is made up of 15 amino acids. DNA of the CDR3: TGTGCCAGCAGCCGTTACCCTCCTAGAGGTCAGCCCCAGCATTTT. Translation: CASSRYPPRGQPQHF.

V gene TRBV29-1 combines with J gene TRBJ1-1, with unresolved D. There are 13 residues in the CDR3. Between the trimmed V and J ends, which lost 3 bases and 1 base, there was a span of 9 bases. Germline V lookup: CDR1 SQVTM, CDR2 ANQGSEA. The CDR3 protein is CSVDTPGNTEAFF. In DNA form, the CDR3 reads TGCAGCGTTGACACTCCAGGGAACACTGAAGCTTTCTTT.

V is TRBV3-1 and J is TRBJ1-5; D gene ambiguous. CDR1 is LGHDT and CDR2 is YNNKEL in the germline V gene (reference sequence). The CDR3 has 14 residues. V was trimmed by 2 bases and J by 5 bases, leaving 10 bases between them. The CDR3 reads CASSQQVSDQPQHF. CDR3 sequence (DNA): TGTGCCAGCAGCCAACAGGTATCCGATCAGCCCCAGCATTTT.

The J gene is TRBJ1-1, the V gene TRBV29-1; TRBD1 matches 9 bases. The germline gives CDR1 SQVTM, CDR2 ANQGSEA. Trimming removed 6 bases from V and 4 bases from J; junction bases left unmatched: 6. The CDR3 extends over 13 amino acids. The CDR3 DNA follows: TGCAGCGTCGCCACAGGGGGCGGCACTGAAGCTTTCTTT. Amino acids: CSVATGGGTEAFF.

The chain carries TRBV29-1 and TRBJ2-2; no firm D call. Germline assignment: CDR1 SQVTM and CDR2 ANQGSEA. The ends were cut back, 4 bases at V and 2 bases at J, with 11 bases in the middle. CDR3 length: 14 residues. This CDR3 is CSVVGIGNTGELFF. The CDR3 DNA reads as TGCAGCGTTGTAGGTATAGGTAACACCGGGGAGCTGTTTTTT.

The chain employs TRBV10-3 and TRBJ1-4; 7 bases agree with TRBD1. Germline CDR1 is ENHRY and CDR2 is SYGVKD. This CDR3 has 14 amino acids. The junction had 6 bases not matched to a gene; V was cut back by 6 bases and J by 5 bases. CDR3 nucleotides: TGTGCCATCAGAACCCCGGGACAGAATGAAAAACTGTTTTTT. This encodes CAIRTPGQNEKLFF.

The chain is built from TRBV20-1 and TRBJ1-1, with 7 bases that match TRBD1. V shed 3 bases and J 6 bases; nucleotides not matched to a gene: 10. The CDR3 is 14 amino acids. The V gene's germline CDR1 is DFQATT and CDR2 SNEGSKA (reference sequence). CDR3 nucleotide sequence: TGCAGTGCTAGCCTGACAGGGTTGGGATCTGAAGCTTTCTTT. This gives the protein CSASLTGLGSEAFF.

V gene TRBV18 combines with J gene TRBJ1-2; D might be TRBD1 (5 bases). This CDR3 contains 14 residues. V lost 2 bases to trimming and J lost 6 bases, with 13 bases between them. CDR1 is KGHSH and CDR2 is LQKENI in the germline V gene. CDR3 loop: CASSPSGGADGYTF. The CDR3 DNA is TGTGCCAGCTCACCATCGGGTGGGGCGGATGGCTACACCTTC.

CDR3 protein: CASSYPTSGISRREQYF. DNA of the CDR3: TGTGCCAGCAGTTACCCGACTAGCGGGATAAGTCGTCGGGAGCAGTACTTC. V gene TRBV6-2 or TRBV6-3 combines with J gene TRBJ2-7, with TRBD2 matching 11 bases. Germline loops: CDR1 MNHEY, CDR2 SVGEGT. The CDR3 totals 17 residues. After removal of 2 bases from V and 7 bases from J, the junction contained 13 bases not matched to a gene.

The chain employs TRBV12-3 or TRBV12-4 and TRBJ2-7; TRBD1 agrees at 8 bases. The CDR3 has 13 residues. The V and J ends lost 5 bases and 3 bases, in that order; junction bases with no gene match: 3. The CDR3 region is CASSQGAYYEQYF. DNA for the CDR3: TGTGCCAGCAGTCAGGGGGCGTACTACGAGCAGTACTTC.

The gene calls are TRBV11-2 and TRBJ2-5, with D possibly TRBD2 on 6 matching bases. Germline lookup yields CDR1 SGHAT and CDR2 FQNNGV. CDR3 size: 17 residues. V was cut by 4 bases and J by 3 bases, with 21 bases left in between. In DNA form, the CDR3 reads TGTGCCAGCAGCTACCAAATCCCTACCCAGCGGGAAGAGACCCAGTACTTC. Translation: CASSYQIPTQREETQYF.

In its sample, this clonotype was seen once. This chain joins TRBV20-1 and TRBJ1-4, with D possibly being TRBD1 (5 bases). Germline-derived CDR1 and CDR2 are DFQATT and SNEGSKA (reference sequence). The CDR3 covers 10 residues. Deletions cut 6 bases from V and 8 bases from J, with 7 bases between. For the CDR3, the DNA is TGCAGTGCCCAGGGCGAAAAACTGTTTTTT. Translating it yields CSAQGEKLFF.

The chain recombines TRBV5-4 with TRBJ2-5, with D perhaps matching TRBD2 (5 bases). Trimming removed 4 bases from V and 5 bases from J, with 24 bases in between. This CDR3 is 17 amino acids long. Germline lookup yields CDR1 SGHNT and CDR2 YYREEE (reference sequence). CDR3 coding DNA: TGTGCCAGCAGCCCTAGCCCTAGGGCTTGGGGTACGGAGACCCAGTACTTC. Its protein product is CASSPSPRAWGTETQYF.

The CDR3 nucleotides read TGTGCCAGCAGTCCCAGGACAGGCGGGGAGACCCAGTACTTC. Translated: CASSPRTGGETQYF. The chain couples TRBV14 to TRBJ2-5; TRBD1 agrees at 7 bases. Trimming cost V 6 bases and J 5 bases; bases outside gene matches: 9. There are 14 residues in the CDR3. The V gene's germline CDR1 is SGHDN and CDR2 FVKESK. Complete variable domain (other parts from reference TRBV14 and TRBJ2-5): EAGVTQFPSHSVIEKGQTVTLRCDPISGHDNLYWYRRVMGKEIKFLLHFVKESKQDESGMPNNRFLAERTGGTYSTLKVQPAELEDSGVYFCASSPRTGGETQYFGPGTRLLVL.

J is TRBJ2-5 and V is TRBV15; D is perhaps TRBD2 (5 bases). The CDR3 contains 15 residues. CDR1 and CDR2 from the germline V gene are LNHNV and YYDKDF (reference sequence). V was pared by 0 bases and J by 5 bases, with 13 bases between. The CDR3 reads CATSRDAGKLETQYF. Here the CDR3 DNA reads TGTGCCACCAGCAGAGATGCGGGTAAACTGGAGACCCAGTACTTC.

This clonotype was found once. The chain uses TRBV5-1 and TRBJ2-1, with 9 positions matching TRBD1. Germline V gives CDR1 SGHRS, CDR2 YFSETQ. The V segment lost 4 bases and the J segment 1 base; nucleotides outside the gene matches: 6. This CDR3 spans 16 amino acids. The CDR3 nucleotides read TGCGCCAGCAGCCCTACAGGGGGCGAGTCCTACAATGAGCAGTTCTTC. It translates to CASSPTGGESYNEQFF.

This chain connects TRBV7-9 to TRBJ1-2; the match to TRBD1 covers 11 bases. V lost 2 bases and J lost 4; bases outside the gene matches: 6. This CDR3 has 16 amino acids. CDR1 is SEHNR, CDR2 FQNEAQ, per germline (reference sequence). CDR3 in DNA: TGTGCCAGCAGCTTACCCCTCGGACAGGGGGCCTATGGCTACACCTTC. It specifies CASSLPLGQGAYGYTF.

The chain employs TRBV20-1 and TRBJ2-6; 7 bases agree with TRBD1. J lost 4 bases, V lost 6 bases, and 6 bases had no gene match. The CDR3 runs 14 residues. The germline V gene has CDR1 DFQATT and CDR2 SNEGSKA (reference sequence). The CDR3 coding sequence is TGCAGTGCACTCAGGGGGACAGGGGCCAACGTCCTGACTTTC. Translated: CSALRGTGANVLTF.

The chain joins TRBV1 to TRBJ2-1; the table's D call of TRBD2 was not tested on the DNA. TRBV1 represents a pseudogene. The CDR3 is 18 residues long. CDR3 bases: TGCACCAGCAGCCAGGAGAAGAGGACTAGCGGGGAGGACAATGAGCAGTTCTTC. This translates into CTSSQEKRTSGEDNEQFF.

V and J are TRBV12-3 or TRBV12-4 and TRBJ1-5, with a tentative D call TRBD1 (6 bases). This CDR3 has 15 amino acids. Trimming took off 3 bases at V and 2 bases at J, with 11 bases between the two ends. Here the CDR3 reads CASSLRGGGNQPQHF. As DNA, the CDR3 is TGTGCCAGCAGTTTGAGGGGGGGAGGCAATCAGCCCCAGCATTTT.

The V call is TRBV18, the J call TRBJ2-5; D ambiguous. Germline V CDR1 and CDR2: KGHSH, LQKENI. V lost 7 bases and J lost 5, with 11 bases in between. This CDR3 contains 12 residues. The CDR3 bases are TGTGCCAGCTATTCTGCCGGGGAGACCCAGTACTTC. This translates into CASYSAGETQYF.

The gene calls are TRBV29-1 and TRBJ2-4, with D perhaps matching TRBD2 (6 bases). V lost 3 bases and J lost 6, with 12 bases in between. In germline, CDR1 is SQVTM, CDR2 ANQGSEA. The CDR3 consists of 13 residues. The DNA of the CDR3 is TGCAGCGTTGACACCGGGACTCTAAACATTCAGTACTTC. As protein: CSVDTGTLNIQYF. Combining the CDR3 with reference TRBV29-1 and TRBJ2-4 gives the whole variable domain SAVISQKPSRDICQRGTSLTIQCQVDSQVTMMFWYRQQPGQSLTLIATANQGSEATYESGFVIDKFPISRPNLTFSTLTVSNMSPEDSSIYLCSVDTGTLNIQYFGAGTRLSVL.

The V call is TRBV18, the J call TRBJ2-7, with TRBD1 matching 8 bases. CDR1 is KGHSH, CDR2 LQKENI, per germline. Unmatched junction bases numbered 18, after V lost 2 bases and J lost 3 bases. This CDR3 region has 19 residues. In DNA, the CDR3 is TGTGCCAGCTCACCAAGCGTTATCGGACAGGGCTCAAAAATCTACGAGCAGTACGTC. Its protein is CASSPSVIGQGSKIYEQYV.

The chain joins TRBV20-1 to TRBJ2-1; 7 bases fit TRBD2. The CDR3 totals 17 residues. J gave up 2 bases and V 4 bases, and 14 bases lay outside the gene matches. Germline V gene sequence: CDR1 DFQATT, CDR2 SNEGSKA (reference sequence). In nucleotides, the CDR3 is TGCAGTGCTATCCCCCCGGGGGGTACTTATGCCTACAATGAGCAGTTCTTC. Encoded protein: CSAIPPGGTYAYNEQFF.

The chain joins TRBV20-1 to TRBJ1-4, with 10 bases that match TRBD1. The CDR3 runs to 16 residues. Trimming cost V 6 bases and J 5 bases; bases outside gene matches: 12. The germline V gene has CDR1 DFQATT and CDR2 SNEGSKA (reference sequence). CDR3 protein: CSANNLWDRGNEKLFF. CDR3 nucleotide sequence: TGCAGTGCCAACAACCTATGGGACAGGGGAAATGAAAAACTGTTTTTT.

The chain has TRBV9 and TRBJ2-7; 8 positions agree with TRBD1. Germline CDR1 reads SGDLS; CDR2 reads YYNGEE. The CDR3 loop spans 13 amino acids. The V segment lost 5 bases and the J segment 7 bases; nucleotides outside the gene matches: 8. The CDR3: CASSTRQGWEQYF. The CDR3 DNA reads as TGTGCCAGCAGTACACGACAGGGGTGGGAGCAGTACTTC.

The chain links TRBV29-1 to TRBJ2-3, with 10 bases fitting TRBD1. CDR1 SQVTM and CDR2 ANQGSEA come from the germline V gene. Germline trimming cut 0 bases from V and 5 bases from J; bases unmatched to any gene: 8. There are 16 residues in the CDR3. In DNA, the CDR3 is TGCAGCGTTGAAGATTGGGACAGGGGTCGGGAAGATACGCAGTATTTT. Protein: CSVEDWDRGREDTQYF.

This chain joins TRBV30 and TRBJ1-2, with D hard to call. V was clipped by 1 base and J by 4 bases, with 10 bases between them. Per the germline V gene, CDR1 is GTSNPN and CDR2 is SVGIG (reference sequence). The CDR3 runs 13 residues. The CDR3 nucleotides read TGTGCCTGGAGTGCAGAAGATTCCTATGGCTACACCTTC. It specifies CAWSAEDSYGYTF.

The chain combines TRBV2 with TRBJ2-6, with TRBD2 matching 7 bases. With V trimmed by 4 bases and J by 0 bases, 0 bases remained unmatched. Per germline, CDR1 SNHLY and CDR2 FYNNEI. The CDR3 length is 15 residues. In DNA, the CDR3 is TGTGCCAGCAGTGGGGAGGGCTCTGGGGCCAACGTCCTGACTTTC. Amino acids: CASSGEGSGANVLTF. The whole variable domain, filled in from reference TRBV2 and TRBJ2-6, reads EPEVTQTPSHQVTQMGQEVILRCVPISNHLYFYWYRQILGQKVEFLVSFYNNEISEKSEIFDDQFSVERPDGSNFTLKIRSTKLEDSAMYFCASSGEGSGANVLTFGAGSRLTVL.